Listed below are T cell receptor beta chains from one sample, sequenced in a study of beta chain features in type 1 diabetes. TCRdb keeps only in-frame clones here, not all; method: immunoSEQ multiplex PCR. Here the sample spans under 300,000 clones, approximately 14% being singletons. The sequenced sample was naive CD4+ T cells from blood. The receptors derive from a man between 25 and 39 years old with type 1 diabetes. Both conserved end residues are part of each CDR3. The D gene is left open where the match is weak. Clone size appears in some rows only: once, few, many, or a class for an expanded clone.

CASSGRDTSTDTQYF,TGTGCCAGCTCCGGCCGGGACACCAGCACAGATACGCAGTATTTT,.,few,TRBV18,TRBJ2-3
CAWGRGDKNIQYF,TGTGCCTGGGGGCGGGGCGACAAAAACATTCAGTACTTC,.,few,TRBV30,TRBJ2-4
CASAGRIDSEQYF,TGTGCCAGCGCGGGACGGATCGACAGCGAGCAGTACTTC,.,.,TRBV6-6,TRBJ2-7
CASSKTSGRQETQYF,TGTGCCAGCAGCAAAACTAGCGGGAGACAAGAGACCCAGTACTTC,TRBD2,.,TRBV9,TRBJ2-5
CACSGLAGYEQYF,TGTGCCTGTTCCGGACTAGCGGGGTACGAGCAGTACTTC,TRBD2,.,TRBV30,TRBJ2-7
CASSVKGVGRPGRPQHF,TGTGCCAGCAGCGTTAAAGGGGTAGGGAGGCCGGGGAGGCCCCAGCATTTT,.,few,TRBV9,TRBJ1-5
CASRPDRDKTDTQYF,TGTGCCAGCAGGCCGGACAGGGATAAGACAGATACGCAGTATTTT,TRBD1,.,TRBV7-9,TRBJ2-3
CASSLGYSTEAFF,TGCGCCAGCAGCTTGGGATACAGTACTGAAGCTTTCTTT,.,.,TRBV5-1,TRBJ1-1
CASSLGTGLGNEQFF,TGTGCCAGCTCACTCGGGACAGGGCTAGGTAATGAGCAGTTCTTC,TRBD1,few,TRBV18,TRBJ2-1
CASRGDYNEQFF,TGTGCCAGCAGAGGAGACTACAATGAGCAGTTCTTC,.,.,TRBV25-1,TRBJ2-1
CASSQDIGASGSLAKNIQYF,TGCGCCAGCAGCCAAGATATTGGGGCTAGCGGGTCCCTAGCCAAAAACATTCAGTACTTC,TRBD2,few,TRBV4-1,TRBJ2-4
CASSVGDRGAKNIQYF,TGTGCCAGCAGCGTAGGAGACAGGGGGGCCAAAAACATTCAGTACTTC,TRBD1,.,TRBV9,TRBJ2-4
CASSLDRGGYTF,TGTGCCAGCAGCTTGGACAGGGGAGGCTACACCTTC,TRBD1,.,TRBV7-9,TRBJ1-2
CASSLASEAFF,TGTGCCAGCAGCTTAGCCAGTGAAGCTTTCTTT,.,few,TRBV7-2,TRBJ1-1